The T cell receptor (beta chain) under discussion was sequenced for a study of neurological immune-mediated disorders. Sequencing of 15-18 subjects in each run yielded over 170 million TCR-beta sequences. TCRdb re-analysed the 5' RACE reads in MiXCR, keeping a single row per CDR3 protein. Counted here are about 24,000 distinct CDR3 sequences, roughly an eighth occurring once; the ten biggest clones make up roughly 17%. V was shortened by 5 bases and J by 0 bases, with 13 bases between the two germline ends. From germline, CDR1 is SEHNR and CDR2 FQNEAQ (reference sequence). This CDR3 region has 15 residues. Preparation of the unsorted libraries drew on 2 million PBMCs stored at -80 C. Study-wide findings and caveats: TCR-beta repertoires seemed private in all groups, with no expanded CDR3 amino acid sequences shared. Patients with HTLV-1-associated myelopathy had the highest level of TCR clonal expansion, whereas patients with multiple sclerosis had the lowest level, falling beneath the level found in healthy controls.

This clonotype was recorded many times. Its antigen is not identified. The receptor comes from a woman aged 40 to 49 with HTLV-1-associated myelopathy (HAM/TSP). The chain links TRBV7-9 to TRBJ1-1; D gene ambiguous. The material sequenced was PBMCs. The CDR3 DNA is TGTGCCAGCAGCGGATCAGGATCGATGAACACTGAAGCTTTCTTT. Translated: CASSGSGSMNTEAFF.